These 14 T cell receptor beta chains were sequenced from one sample in a study of pediatric ulcerative colitis. Rectal tissue came from one to two pinch biopsies taken at colonoscopy. Some clones are missing from TCRdb's copy, which holds only in-frame ones; the method was immunoSEQ multiplex PCR. The repertoire includes some 25,000 clones, approximately 71% of them detected once, and over 6.5% sits in the top ten. Specimen: gut tissue. The receptor set was obtained from a boy younger than 18 with severe ulcerative colitis.

This chain connects TRBV5-4 to TRBJ1-2; D remains ambiguous. V gave up 3 bases and J gave up 4 bases, with 13 bases separating them. This CDR3 has 14 residues. Germline CDR1 is SGHNT and CDR2 is YYREEE (reference sequence). Written as DNA, the CDR3 is TGTGCCAGCAGCTCCAGTCGGGAGGTCTATGGCTACACCTTC. It codes for CASSSSREVYGYTF.

This CDR3 reads CASSLTEGVGYTF. In DNA form, the CDR3 reads TGCGCCAGCAGCCTCACAGAAGGGGTTGGCTACACCTTC. The V call is TRBV5-1, the J call TRBJ1-2, with D perhaps matching TRBD1 (5 bases). Trimming removed 4 bases at V and 7 bases at J, with 14 bases between. The CDR3 runs to 13 residues. The germline V gene encodes CDR1 SGHRS and CDR2 YFSETQ.

The V call is TRBV15, the J call TRBJ1-4; 9 bases align to TRBD1. J gave up 7 bases and V 0 bases, and 3 bases lay outside the gene matches. The CDR3 runs to 15 residues. From germline, CDR1 is LNHNV and CDR2 YYDKDF (reference sequence). The CDR3 protein is CATSRDGTGLEKLFF. The CDR3 nucleotides read TGTGCCACCAGCAGAGATGGGACAGGGCTTGAAAAACTGTTTTTT.

CDR3 DNA sequence: TGTGCCAGCAGCTTAGACAGGGGCTCCTACAATGAGCAGTTCTTC. This translates into CASSLDRGSYNEQFF. The chain has TRBV7-6 and TRBJ2-1, with 7 nucleotides matching TRBD1. Germline loops: CDR1 SGHVS, CDR2 FNYEAQ. The CDR3 is 15 amino acids. V was clipped by 1 base and J by 0 bases; unmatched bases: 0.

The chain joins TRBV10-3 to TRBJ2-5; 7 nucleotides align to TRBD2. CDR3 size: 13 residues. Germline V gives CDR1 ENHRY, CDR2 SYGVKD. Trimming cost V 7 bases and J 5 bases; bases outside gene matches: 7. The CDR3 sequence is CAINTAGMETQYF. Written as DNA, the CDR3 is TGTGCCATCAATACAGCGGGAATGGAGACCCAGTACTTC.

The chain employs TRBV2 and TRBJ1-1, with a weak D call TRBD1 (5 bases). With 5 bases removed from V and 4 bases from J, the gap between germline ends came to 11 bases. This CDR3 is 13 amino acids long. Germline loops: CDR1 SNHLY, CDR2 FYNNEI. CDR3 protein: CASSMGGGTEAFF. CDR3 coding DNA: TGTGCCAGCAGTATGGGGGGGGGCACTGAAGCTTTCTTT.

This clone has more than one count but fewer than ten. The J gene is TRBJ2-7, the V gene TRBV7-3; TRBD2 matches at 7 bases. With 2 bases clipped from V and 2 bases from J, the junction kept 6 bases outside the gene matches. This CDR3 comprises 15 residues. CDR1 and CDR2 from the germline V gene are SGHTA and FQGTGA. CDR3 in amino acids: CASSLASSGPYEQYF. In nucleotides, the CDR3 is TGTGCCAGCAGCTTAGCGTCTAGCGGTCCCTACGAGCAGTACTTC.

The J gene is TRBJ2-1, the V gene TRBV11-3, with D possibly TRBD2 on 6 matching bases. There are 15 residues in the CDR3. V shed 7 bases and J shed 2 bases, with 15 bases lying between them. CDR1 and CDR2 (germline): SGHNT, YENEEA. The CDR3 DNA sequence: TGTGCCAGCACAGGGCGGGACGGTACCTACAATGAGCAGTTCTTC. Protein product: CASTGRDGTYNEQFF.

The chain has TRBV15 and TRBJ2-7; 7 positions match TRBD1. CDR3 length: 15 residues. J gave up 3 bases and V 3 bases, and 8 bases lay outside the gene matches. Per germline, CDR1 LNHNV and CDR2 YYDKDF (reference sequence). The CDR3 DNA is TGTGCCACCAGCAGTCCGGGACAGAGTTTCTACGAGCAGTACTTC. This codes for CATSSPGQSFYEQYF.

The genes are TRBV2 and TRBJ2-1; weak D call: TRBD2 (6 bases). The CDR3 is 13 amino acids. The V and J ends lost 6 bases and 8 bases respectively, with 14 bases between them. Germline V gene sequence: CDR1 SNHLY, CDR2 FYNNEI. Here the CDR3 DNA reads TGTGCCAGCAGCGCGAGGAGGGCGCATGAGCAGTTCTTC. Residues: CASSARRAHEQFF.

The J gene is TRBJ1-1, the V gene TRBV21-1; TRBD1 is the table's D call and was not checked against the DNA. TRBV21-1 is recorded as a pseudogene. The CDR3 contains 12 residues. CDR3 in DNA: TGTGCCAGCAGCAGGACAGGAGCTGCAGCTTTCTTT. This encodes CASSRTGAAAFF.

The chain uses TRBV11-1 and TRBJ2-7, with D perhaps assigned TRBD1 or TRBD2 (5 bases each). V was clipped by 2 bases and J by 5 bases, with 22 bases between them. The length of the CDR3 is 17 residues. Germline V CDR1 and CDR2: SGHAT, FQDESV (reference sequence). The CDR3: CASSLSSRDLGIHEQYF. The CDR3 DNA is TGTGCCAGCAGCTTAAGTTCCCGGGACCTGGGGATCCACGAGCAGTACTTC.

CDR3 sequence: CASSLGGPKNEQFF. CDR3 nucleotide sequence: TGTGCCAGCAGCTTAGGAGGCCCGAAGAATGAGCAGTTCTTC. The chain combines TRBV11-3 with TRBJ2-1; D gene unclear. This CDR3 contains 14 residues. Germline V gene lookup returns CDR1 SGHNT and CDR2 YENEEA. The V end lost 1 base, the J end lost 7 bases, and 11 bases lay between the germline ends.

The chain joins TRBV20-1 to TRBJ2-5; D remains unclear. V gave up 0 bases and J gave up 5 bases, with 4 bases separating them. Per the germline V gene, CDR1 is DFQATT and CDR2 is SNEGSKA (reference sequence). The CDR3 is 11 residues long. The CDR3 coding sequence is TGCAGTGCTAGAGAAGTGGAGACCCAGTACTTC. It encodes CSAREVETQYF.